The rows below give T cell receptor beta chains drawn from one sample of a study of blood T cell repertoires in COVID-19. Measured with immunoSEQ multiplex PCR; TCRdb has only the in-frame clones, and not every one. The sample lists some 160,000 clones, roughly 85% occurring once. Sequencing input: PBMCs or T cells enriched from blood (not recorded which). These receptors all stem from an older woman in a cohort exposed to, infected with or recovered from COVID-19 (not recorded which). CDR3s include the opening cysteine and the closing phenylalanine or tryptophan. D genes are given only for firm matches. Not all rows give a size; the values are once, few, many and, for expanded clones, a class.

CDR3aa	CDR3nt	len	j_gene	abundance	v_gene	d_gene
CASSGQGAFNEQFF	TGTGCCAGCTCAGGACAGGGGGCTTTCAATGAGCAGTTCTTC	14	TRBJ2-1	NA	TRBV18	TRBD1
CASLRLAGAFETQYF	TGTGCCTCGCTTCGATTAGCGGGAGCGTTCGAGACCCAGTACTTC	15	TRBJ2-5	NA	TRBV30	TRBD2
CASSLGPSGSNEQYF	TGTGCCAGCAGCTTAGGCCCTAGCGGGAGTAACGAGCAGTACTTC	15	TRBJ2-7	few	TRBV7-2	TRBD2
CATTSGLTAETQYF	TGCGCCACCACGAGTGGACTTACCGCCGAGACCCAGTACTTC	14	TRBJ2-5	NA	TRBV5-1	NA
CASSIGGRVNTEAFF	TGTGCCAGTAGTATCGGAGGACGAGTGAACACTGAAGCTTTCTTT	15	TRBJ1-1	NA	TRBV19	NA
CASSQPGQENSPLHF	TGTGCCAGCTCACAGCCGGGACAGGAAAATTCACCCCTCCACTTT	15	TRBJ1-6	NA	TRBV18	TRBD1
CASSQRTDSGNTIYF	TGTGCCAGCAGCCAACGGACAGACTCTGGAAACACCATATATTTT	15	TRBJ1-3	NA	TRBV4-2	NA
CASSLLGQEKLFF	TGTGCCAGCAGTTTGTTGGGGCAAGAAAAACTGTTTTTT	13	TRBJ1-4	NA	TRBV12-3/TRBV12-4	NA
CASSQWWTARLGQETQYF	TGTGCCAGCAGCCAATGGTGGACAGCGAGGTTGGGCCAAGAGACCCAGTACTTC	18	TRBJ2-5	NA	TRBV3-1/TRBV3-2	NA
CASSMRGQGGDEQFF	TGTGCCAGTAGTATGAGGGGACAGGGGGGCGATGAGCAGTTCTTC	15	TRBJ2-1	NA	TRBV19	TRBD1
CASSFLALGTTEAFF	TGCGCCAGCAGCTTTTTAGCATTAGGGACAACTGAAGCTTTCTTT	15	TRBJ1-1	NA	TRBV5-1	NA
CASSPSLAGGHEQYF	TGTGCCAGCAGCCCCAGTTTGGCAGGGGGCCACGAGCAGTACTTC	15	TRBJ2-7	NA	TRBV5-4	TRBD1
CASSGLGGYTF	TGTGCCAGCAGCGGACTGGGTGGCTACACCTTC	11	TRBJ1-2	NA	TRBV9	NA
CASREGQRNSPLHF	TGTGCCAGCAGGGAGGGACAGAGAAATTCACCCCTCCACTTT	14	TRBJ1-6	NA	TRBV11-2	TRBD1
CASSELKQLNSPLHF	TGTGCCAGCAGTGAATTAAAACAGCTCAATTCACCCCTCCACTTT	15	TRBJ1-6	NA	TRBV25-1	NA
CASSPQRDGPSTDTQYF	TGTGCCAGCTCACCCCAGCGGGATGGCCCTAGCACAGATACGCAGTATTTT	17	TRBJ2-3	NA	TRBV18	TRBD2
CASSIIGRELDNEQFF	TGTGCCAGTAGTATCATTGGGCGGGAGTTAGACAATGAGCAGTTCTTC	16	TRBJ2-1	few	TRBV19	TRBD2
CASSLAGTDNEKLFF	TGCGCCAGCAGCTTGGCCGGGACAGATAATGAAAAACTGTTTTTT	15	TRBJ1-4	NA	TRBV5-1	TRBD1
CASSPQGQGDEQFF	TGTGCCAGCTCACCACAGGGACAGGGAGATGAGCAGTTCTTC	14	TRBJ2-1	NA	TRBV18	TRBD1
CASSPLAGEVEQYF	TGTGCCAGCAGCCCATTAGCGGGAGAGGTCGAGCAGTACTTC	14	TRBJ2-7	NA	TRBV11-2	TRBD2
CASSPRTSGTDTQYF	TGTGCCAGCAGCCCCCGGACTAGCGGCACAGATACGCAGTATTTT	15	TRBJ2-3	NA	TRBV7-2	TRBD2
CASSYSLTSGYEQYF	TGTGCCAGCAGTTACTCGTTAACTAGCGGCTACGAGCAGTACTTC	15	TRBJ2-7	NA	TRBV6-5	TRBD2
CASSSQGYEQYF	TGCGCCAGCAGCTCTCAGGGTTACGAGCAGTACTTC	12	TRBJ2-7	once	TRBV5-1	NA
CASSALGAYEQYF	TGTGCCAGCAGCGCCCTAGGAGCCTACGAGCAGTACTTC	13	TRBJ2-7	once	TRBV9	NA
CASSASGGYNEQFF	TGTGCCAGCAGTGCTAGCGGGGGCTACAATGAGCAGTTCTTC	14	TRBJ2-1	once	TRBV6-4	TRBD2
CASSLRAKGNQPQHF	TGTGCCAGCAGCTTGAGGGCGAAGGGCAATCAGCCCCAGCATTTT	15	TRBJ1-5	NA	TRBV7-6	NA
CAISERRGTGIYEQYF	TGTGCCATCAGTGAGAGAAGGGGGACAGGGATCTACGAGCAGTACTTC	16	TRBJ2-7	many	TRBV10-3	TRBD1
CASRPDRAGTGELFF	TGTGCCAGCAGACCTGACAGGGCAGGAACCGGGGAGCTGTTTTTT	15	TRBJ2-2	NA	TRBV27	TRBD1
CASSFRDKGYTF	TGTGCCAGCAGTTTTCGAGACAAGGGCTACACCTTC	12	TRBJ1-2	once	TRBV12-3/TRBV12-4	NA
CAARGAGNEKLFF	TGTGCCGCCAGAGGGGCGGGAAATGAAAAACTGTTTTTT	13	TRBJ1-4	NA	TRBV6-5	NA
CASSSTPASETQYF	TGTGCCAGCAGTTCCACTCCCGCCTCAGAGACCCAGTACTTC	14	TRBJ2-5	NA	TRBV27	NA
CASSLVGGGGEQYF	TGTGCCAGCAGCTTAGTAGGCGGGGGCGGCGAGCAGTACTTC	14	TRBJ2-7	few	TRBV5-6	NA
CASSPHLVAGVFDEQFF	TGCGCCAGCAGCCCCCACCTCGTAGCGGGAGTTTTTGATGAGCAGTTCTTC	17	TRBJ2-1	NA	TRBV5-1	TRBD2
CASSAGGRAPETQYF	TGCGCCAGCAGCGCGGGTGGGAGGGCCCCCGAGACCCAGTACTTC	15	TRBJ2-5	NA	TRBV5-1	TRBD2
CASSPNPTGGYGYTF	TGTGCCAGCAGCCCCAATCCGACAGGAGGCTATGGCTACACCTTC	15	TRBJ1-2	NA	TRBV5-5	NA
CASSLGIQLRTDTQYF	TGTGCCAGCAGCTTAGGGATCCAGCTCAGGACAGATACGCAGTATTTT	16	TRBJ2-3	NA	TRBV11-3	NA
CASGLAYNEQFF	TGTGCCAGCGGGCTAGCGTACAATGAGCAGTTCTTC	12	TRBJ2-1	NA	TRBV12-3/TRBV12-4	NA
CASSVAGRSPDTQYF	TGTGCCAGCAGCGTAGCCGGGAGGAGCCCAGATACGCAGTATTTT	15	TRBJ2-3	NA	TRBV9	TRBD2
CASSSLSGPSTDTQYF	TGTGCCAGCAGTTCCCTTAGCGGGCCTAGCACAGATACGCAGTATTTT	16	TRBJ2-3	NA	TRBV6-2/TRBV6-3	TRBD2
CASGRQRNSEAFF	TGTGCCAGCGGAAGACAGAGGAACTCTGAAGCTTTCTTT	13	TRBJ1-1	NA	TRBV2	NA
CASSGLAGVRDTQYF	TGTGCCAGCAGCGGACTAGCGGGAGTCAGAGATACGCAGTATTTT	15	TRBJ2-3	NA	TRBV6-5	TRBD2
CASSGGLAGGDTQYF	TGTGCCAGCAGCGGGGGACTAGCGGGAGGGGATACGCAGTATTTT	15	TRBJ2-3	once	TRBV9	TRBD2
CASSGGGLRADTQYF	TGTGCCAGCAGTGGGGGGGGACTTAGGGCAGATACGCAGTATTTT	15	TRBJ2-3	once	TRBV28	TRBD2
CASSYQGGDNSPLHF	TGTGCCAGCAGCTATCAGGGGGGAGATAATTCACCCCTCCACTTT	15	TRBJ1-6	few	TRBV7-2	TRBD1
CATSRDAGSYEQYF	TGTGCCACCAGCAGAGATGCTGGGAGCTACGAGCAGTACTTC	14	TRBJ2-7	NA	TRBV15	NA
CAGGDGPANSPLHF	TGTGCCGGGGGGGACGGTCCAGCTAATTCACCCCTCCACTTT	14	TRBJ1-6	NA	TRBV5-4	NA
CASSTGQGTEQYF	TGTGCCAGCTCAACTGGACAGGGAACCGAGCAGTACTTC	13	TRBJ2-7	NA	TRBV18	TRBD1
CASSLEGVHETQYF	TGCGCCAGCAGCTTGGAAGGGGTACACGAGACCCAGTACTTC	14	TRBJ2-5	NA	TRBV5-1	NA
CASSLVGAGNYEQYF	TGTGCCAGCAGCTTAGTGGGAGCAGGCAACTACGAGCAGTACTTC	15	TRBJ2-7	NA	TRBV7-2	NA
CASSRGGNTEAFF	TGTGCCAGCAGTCGAGGGGGGAACACTGAAGCTTTCTTT	13	TRBJ1-1	NA	TRBV28	NA
CASSSGFGVQPQHF	TGTGCCAGCAGCTCAGGGTTTGGGGTTCAGCCCCAGCATTTT	14	TRBJ1-5	NA	TRBV5-8	NA
CASSTDRGFNQPQHF	TGTGCCAGCAGCACGGACAGGGGGTTCAATCAGCCCCAGCATTTT	15	TRBJ1-5	NA	TRBV6-5	TRBD1
CATSDFRNTGQGASGELFF	TGTGCCACCAGTGATTTTCGCAATACGGGACAGGGGGCTTCCGGGGAGCTGTTTTTT	19	TRBJ2-2	NA	TRBV24-1	TRBD1
CASSRNRGNTEAFF	TGTGCCAGCTCACGAAACAGGGGGAACACTGAAGCTTTCTTT	14	TRBJ1-1	NA	TRBV18	TRBD1
CASVELAAEQYF	TGTGCCAGCGTTGAGCTAGCGGCAGAGCAGTACTTC	12	TRBJ2-7	many	TRBV2	TRBD2
CASSSNTASYEQYF	TGTGCCAGCAGCTCAAACACAGCCTCCTACGAGCAGTACTTC	14	TRBJ2-7	NA	TRBV5-4	NA